The present TCR beta chain was sequenced within a study of CD8 T cells in Susac syndrome. From germline, CDR1 is DFQATT and CDR2 SNEGSKA (reference sequence). There are 14 residues in the CDR3. The RNA input was about 0.45 to 1 ug, and it was reverse transcribed with random hexamers. Multiplex immunoSEQ PCR targeted 54 Vbeta and 13 Jbeta TCR beta segments. TCRdb fed the immunoSEQ multiplex PCR reads into MiXCR, producing one record per CDR3 protein. The table shows approximately 210,000 distinct CDR3 sequences, with nearly 97% occurring only once. As regards this clonotype: Its target is not known. One end of the junction does not line up with germline, which may come from a read error.

The sequenced target, TCR beta, came from blood CD8+ and CD4+ T cells. FACS enriched CD8+ TEMRA cells, while bulk CD8+ and CD4+ were negatively isolated. Study results and limitations: By the study's own acknowledgment, its TCR sequencing and HLA analysis included relatively few individuals.

The sample comprised CD4+ T cells from PBMCs. This sequence originates from a human donor with multiple sclerosis. This chain joins TRBV20-1 and TRBJ1-1; no reliable D call. The CDR3 loop reads CSTRHTLMNTEAFF. The CDR3 DNA reads TGCAGTACTAGACACACACTCATGAACACTGAAGCTTTCTTT.